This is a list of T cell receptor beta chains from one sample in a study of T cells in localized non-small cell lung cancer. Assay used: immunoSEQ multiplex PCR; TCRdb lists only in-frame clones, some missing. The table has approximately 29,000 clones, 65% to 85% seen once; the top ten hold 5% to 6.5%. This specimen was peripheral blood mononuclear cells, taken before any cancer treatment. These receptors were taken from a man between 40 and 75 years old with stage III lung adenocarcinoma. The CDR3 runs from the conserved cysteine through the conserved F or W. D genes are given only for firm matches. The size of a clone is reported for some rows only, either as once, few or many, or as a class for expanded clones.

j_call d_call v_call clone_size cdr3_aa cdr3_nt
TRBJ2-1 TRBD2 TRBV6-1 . CASNEAGVYNEQFF TGTGCCAGCAACGAGGCGGGGGTTTACAATGAGCAGTTCTTC
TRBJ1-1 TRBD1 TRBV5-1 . CASSPWDRGTADTEAFF TGCGCCAGCAGCCCTTGGGACAGGGGAACGGCAGACACTGAAGCTTTCTTT
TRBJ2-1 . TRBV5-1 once CASSLEKGTYNEQFF TGCGCCAGCAGCTTGGAGAAGGGAACCTACAATGAGCAGTTCTTC
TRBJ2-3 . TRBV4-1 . CASSQDPAGEDTQYF TGCGCCAGCAGCCAAGATCCCGCAGGGGAGGATACGCAGTATTTT
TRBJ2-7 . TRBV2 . CASRGENYEQYF TGTGCCAGCAGAGGAGAGAACTACGAGCAGTACTTC
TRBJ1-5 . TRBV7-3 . CASSLGRGEVQPQHF TGTGCCAGCAGCTTAGGCAGGGGAGAGGTTCAGCCCCAGCATTTT
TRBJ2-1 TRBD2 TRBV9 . CASSVAGLAGGIDNEQFF TGTGCCAGCAGCGTAGCGGGACTAGCGGGAGGCATTGACAATGAGCAGTTCTTC
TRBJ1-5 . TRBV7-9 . CASSLQGGNQPQHF TGTGCCAGCAGCTTACAAGGGGGCAATCAGCCCCAGCATTTT
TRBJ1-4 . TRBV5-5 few CASSLLTNEKLFF TGTGCCAGCAGCTTGCTCACCAATGAAAAACTGTTTTTT
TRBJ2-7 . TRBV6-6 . CASRRDAGEQYF TGTGCCAGCAGGAGGGACGCGGGGGAGCAGTACTTC
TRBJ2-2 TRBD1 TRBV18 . CASSAFVTGDRSNTGELFF TGTGCCAGCTCAGCATTCGTTACAGGGGACAGATCGAACACCGGGGAGCTGTTTTTT
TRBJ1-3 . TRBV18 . CASSFQKGYTIYF TGTGCCAGCTCTTTTCAAAAGGGGTACACCATATATTTT
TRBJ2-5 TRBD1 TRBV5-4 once CASSYLGTAETQYF TGTGCCAGCAGCTACTTAGGGACAGCGGAGACCCAGTACTTC
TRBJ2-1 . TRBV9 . CASSVDPGDSEQFF TGTGCCAGCAGCGTAGACCCCGGGGACTCCGAGCAGTTCTTC
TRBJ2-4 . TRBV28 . CASGFGNIQYF TGTGCCAGCGGTTTTGGGAACATTCAGTACTTC
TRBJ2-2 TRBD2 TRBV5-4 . CASSLRVAGVNTGELFF TGTGCCAGCAGCTTGAGGGTAGCGGGAGTTAACACCGGGGAGCTGTTTTTT
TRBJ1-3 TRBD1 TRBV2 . CARKQGEGNTIYF TGTGCCAGGAAACAGGGGGAAGGAAACACCATATATTTT
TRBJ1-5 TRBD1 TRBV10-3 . CAISEARPGQGPHRNQPQHF TGTGCCATCAGTGAGGCGAGACCGGGACAGGGACCCCACCGCAATCAGCCCCAGCATTTT